This TCR beta chain was found in a study of blood T cell repertoires in COVID-19 (dated by TCRdb to the early 2020s). At the level of the whole study: The collaborator samples originated in the United States, Italy and Spain and spanned the acute and convalescent phases of COVID-19. The material from the prospective study consisted of cDNA or gDNA derived from T cells, B-cell-depleted T cells, or PBMCs. The sample metadata nearly always contained a de-identified subject ID, COVID-19 status, age in years and sex. Where available, HLA class I and class II types were obtained from metadata supplied by the sample provider rather than from assay-based typing. Subjects who had been exposed to COVID-19, were actively infected with it, or had recovered from it provided the deeply sampled blood TCRbeta repertoires that made up the dataset. The samples were drawn from the first 160 participants of the ongoing ImmuneRACE study and from 1,254 subjects provided by 6 global collaborators. The repertoires were released in a freely available public database intended as a resource for research on the immune response to SARS-CoV-2.

The collaborating institutions used their own protocols to collect whole blood in K2EDTA tubes. For TCRbeta analysis, collaborators shipped samples as frozen whole blood, isolated PBMCs, or DNA extracted from either of those sample types. About this clone: Its binding antigen is unknown. The sample holds no much larger clone one base away, and base qualities are not on file.

From the germline V gene (reference sequence), CDR1 is LNHDA and CDR2 is SQIVND. V is clipped by 3 bases and J by 0 bases, and the sequence between their germline boundaries is 5 bases long. The CDR3 has 13 amino acids, counting the end cysteine and phenylalanine. The entry retains the CDR3 DNA only, 39 bases that are in frame from base 1. The immunoSEQ Assay, a bias-controlled multiplex PCR, was used to amplify TCRbeta CDR3 regions from genomic DNA. For the original study's pipeline: The number of nucleated cells in each sample was estimated by amplification of reference gene primers within the assay. To quantify the absolute abundance of each unique TCRbeta CDR3 rearrangement, sequence reads were collapsed and filtered. For each sample, productive Simpson clonality was calculated by taking the square root of Simpson's diversity index across productive rearrangements. TCRdb mirrors the immuneACCESS table, restricted to in-frame sequences. Some clones are absent from its copies; in checked studies, under half trace to an unresolved V gene, and the reason for the others is unknown. The V and J calls and the clone size are those of that table, but D and trimming were determined from the DNA. The sample has around 88,000 clones on record, over 70% of them singletons. Roughly 10% of the sample is in the top ten clones.

The study at large found these results: The quantity of clinical and demographic metadata differed by source and by participant and was supplied without curation.

Sequenced input: peripheral blood. The chain links TRBV19 with TRBJ1-1; the D segment cannot be called with confidence. The source of this sequence is a woman older than 75 with acute or convalescent COVID-19. Read as DNA, the sequence is TGTGCCAGTAGTATGAGGATGAACACTGAAGCTTTCTTT. It codes for CASSMRMNTEAFF.